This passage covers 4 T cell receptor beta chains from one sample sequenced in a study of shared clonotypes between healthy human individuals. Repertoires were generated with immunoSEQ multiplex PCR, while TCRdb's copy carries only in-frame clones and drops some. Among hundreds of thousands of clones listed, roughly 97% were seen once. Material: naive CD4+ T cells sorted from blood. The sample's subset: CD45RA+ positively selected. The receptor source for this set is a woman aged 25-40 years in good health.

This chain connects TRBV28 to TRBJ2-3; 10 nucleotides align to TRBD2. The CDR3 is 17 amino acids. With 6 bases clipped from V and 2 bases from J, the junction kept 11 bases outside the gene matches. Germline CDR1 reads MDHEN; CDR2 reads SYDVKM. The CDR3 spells CASSIPIAGGYTDTQYF. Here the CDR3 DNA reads TGTGCCAGCAGCATCCCCATAGCGGGAGGCTACACAGATACGCAGTATTTT.

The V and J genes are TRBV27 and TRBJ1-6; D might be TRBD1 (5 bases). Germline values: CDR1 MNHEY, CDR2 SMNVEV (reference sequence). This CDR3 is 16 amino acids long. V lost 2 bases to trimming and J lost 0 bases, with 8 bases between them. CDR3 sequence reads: CASSLAGSSYNSPLHF. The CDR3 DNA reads TGTGCCAGCAGTTTAGCAGGGAGCTCCTATAATTCACCCCTCCACTTT.

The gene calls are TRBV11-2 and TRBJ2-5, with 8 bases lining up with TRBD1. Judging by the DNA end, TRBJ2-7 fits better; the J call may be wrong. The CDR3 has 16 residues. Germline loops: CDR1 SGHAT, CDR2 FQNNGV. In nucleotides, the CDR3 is TGTGCCAGCAGTCGTACGGAGACAGGGGACTCCTACGAGCAGTACTTC. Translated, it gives CASSRTETGDSYEQYF.

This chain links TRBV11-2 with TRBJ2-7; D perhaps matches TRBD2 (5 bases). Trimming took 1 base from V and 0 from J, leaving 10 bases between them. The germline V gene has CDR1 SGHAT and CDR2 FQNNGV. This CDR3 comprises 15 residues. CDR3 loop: CASSLAASSSYEQYF. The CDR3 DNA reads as TGTGCCAGCAGCTTAGCAGCTAGCAGCTCCTACGAGCAGTACTTC.